This T cell receptor (beta chain) was captured in a study of T cell responses to AZD1222 COVID-19 vaccine. Data came from immunoSEQ multiplex PCR; TCRdb stores just in-frame clones and leaves some out. The sample shows roughly 150,000 clones, roughly 92% of them seen only once. This receptor was obtained from an adult in good health. Sequenced here: peripheral blood, sampled on day 0 of AZD1222 vaccination.

The CDR3 protein is CASSTASGGGTDTQYF. CDR3 nucleotides: TGTGCCAGCAGTACGGCTAGCGGGGGGGGCACAGATACGCAGTATTTT. The chain joins TRBV2 to TRBJ2-3, with TRBD2 identical over 12 bases. After removal of 5 bases from V and 1 base from J, the junction contained 4 bases not matched to a gene. In germline, CDR1 is SNHLY, CDR2 FYNNEI. The CDR3 spans 16 residues.